Below are 19 T cell receptor beta chains sequenced from a single sample in a study of blood T cells in healthy people across ages. A second PCR of roughly 6 to 12 cycles used a sample-barcoded 5' primer and a J-beta primer mix. One entry per CDR3 protein results from TCRdb running MiXCR on the 5' RACE reads. The sample carries approximately 1.5 million distinct CDR3 sequences, roughly 32% recorded once. Specimen: blood. All receptors come from a woman aged 25-40 years in good health.

In this sample, this clonotype turned up a few times. The chain uses TRBV6-5 and TRBJ2-1; no clear D gene. Trimming took 7 bases from V and 7 from J, leaving 8 bases between them. CDR3 length: 11 residues. The germline V gene encodes CDR1 MNHEY and CDR2 SVGAGI. Here the CDR3 reads CASKKFNEQFF. The CDR3 coding sequence is TGTGCCAGCAAAAAATTTAATGAGCAGTTCTTC.

On this clonotype itself: A much more abundant neighbour one base away suggests this may be a read error. The CDR3 DNA sequence: TGCAGTGCTAGAGGGCCGGGGACTAACACAGATACGCAGTATTTT. This encodes CSARGPGTNTDTQYF. V and J are TRBV20-1 and TRBJ2-3, with 7 bases matching TRBD2. The V gene's germline CDR1 is DFQATT and CDR2 SNEGSKA (reference sequence). With V trimmed by 1 base and J by 2 bases, 6 bases remained unmatched. There are 15 residues in the CDR3.

The rearrangement links TRBV5-1 to TRBJ1-1, with a possible D match to TRBD1 (5 bases). V was trimmed by 3 bases and J by 0 bases, leaving 12 bases between them. CDR3 length equals 15 residues. Germline loops: CDR1 SGHRS, CDR2 YFSETQ. The CDR3: CASSWGDRLNTEAFF. For the CDR3, the DNA is TGCGCCAGCAGCTGGGGTGACAGACTGAACACTGAAGCTTTCTTT.

This clonotype was found a few times. The chain uses TRBV2 and TRBJ2-7; perhaps TRBD2 as D (5 bases). Trimming removed 10 bases at V and 7 bases at J, with 17 bases between. Germline CDR1 SNHLY, CDR2 FYNNEI. The CDR3 has 12 amino acids. CDR3 region: CATRSTGLEQYF. CDR3 bases: TGTGCCACCCGAAGCACGGGGTTAGAGCAGTACTTC.

This sequence joins TRBV9 and TRBJ2-3; D is unresolved. The CDR3 is 14 amino acids. Germline V gives CDR1 SGDLS, CDR2 YYNGEE. Trimming removed 3 bases at V and 4 bases at J, with 12 bases between. The CDR3 nucleotides are TGTGCCAGCAGCGGCCGGGTAGCATCAGATACGCAGTATTTT. Translated, it gives CASSGRVASDTQYF.

Details on this clonotype: A read error may account for a junction end that differs from germline. This chain joins TRBV5-6 and TRBJ2-3, with 8 bases matching TRBD2. The CDR3 runs to 16 residues. The germline V gene encodes CDR1 SGHDT and CDR2 YYEEEE. The CDR3 DNA is TGTGTCAGCAGCTTGTACCGAGCGGGAGTCACAGATACGCAGTATTTT. Translated, it gives CVSSLYRAGVTDTQYF.

The chain recombines TRBV7-2 with TRBJ2-7; a possible D gene is TRBD2 (5 bases). Germline CDR1 is SGHTA and CDR2 is FQGNSA. CDR3 length equals 14 residues. Trimming cost V 2 bases and J 0 bases, with 8 bases left between them. CDR3: CASSLWTLSYEQYF. The DNA for the CDR3 is TGTGCCAGCAGCTTATGGACTCTCTCCTACGAGCAGTACTTC.

The table lists this clonotype with a few counts. The genes are TRBV9 and TRBJ2-1; a possible D gene is TRBD2 (7 bases). Trimming removed 6 bases at V and 7 bases at J, with 20 bases between. Per germline, CDR1 SGDLS and CDR2 YYNGEE. This CDR3 is built from 15 residues. DNA of the CDR3: TGTGCCAGCAACTCAGGGGCGGGAGCGATAAATGAGCAGTTCTTC. Amino acids: CASNSGAGAINEQFF.

The chain carries TRBV29-1 and TRBJ2-7; D is perhaps TRBD1 or TRBD2 (5 bases each). Trimming pared 7 bases from V and 6 bases from J, leaving 19 bases between. Germline CDR1 and CDR2: SQVTM and ANQGSEA. The CDR3 covers 13 residues. CDR3 residues: CSGVGGGTFEQYF. The CDR3 nucleotides read TGCAGCGGTGTGGGTGGGGGTACCTTCGAGCAGTACTTC.

This clonotype has at least ten counts. V usage is TRBV15 and J usage is TRBJ2-3, with 8 bases aligning to TRBD2. J was trimmed by 6 bases and V by 1 base; bases with no gene match: 6. CDR1 LNHNV and CDR2 YYDKDF come from the germline V gene (reference sequence). The CDR3 runs 15 residues. CDR3 nucleotides: TGTGCCACCAGCAGAGCAGCGGGAGCCCGGGATACGCAGTATTTT. Translating gives CATSRAAGARDTQYF.

This clonotype was detected only a few times. V gene TRBV30 combines with J gene TRBJ2-7; possible D gene TRBD1, 7 bases. The V end was cut by 1 base, the J end by 3 bases, with 16 bases between. This CDR3 has 15 amino acids. Per the germline V gene, CDR1 is GTSNPN and CDR2 is SVGIG (reference sequence). The CDR3 DNA reads as TGTGCCTGGAGTGGACAGCAGGGGGGTTTCTACGAGCAGTACTTC. Translated, it gives CAWSGQQGGFYEQYF.

A few counts support this clonotype. The chain uses TRBV20-1 and TRBJ2-1; D remains ambiguous. The CDR3 is made up of 14 amino acids. Germline V lookup: CDR1 DFQATT, CDR2 SNEGSKA (reference sequence). V shed 6 bases and J shed 4 bases, with 16 bases lying between them. The CDR3 DNA follows: TGCAGTGCCTATGACTCGATGGTATACAATGAGCAGTTCTTC. As protein: CSAYDSMVYNEQFF.

This sequence joins TRBV7-6 and TRBJ2-1; perhaps TRBD1 as D (5 bases). V shed 1 base and J shed 6 bases, with 13 bases lying between them. Germline CDR1 is SGHVS and CDR2 is FNYEAQ. The CDR3 sequence is 15 residues long. The CDR3 DNA reads as TGTGCCAGCAGCTTAGTCTTGACAGCACCCAATGAGCAGTTCTTC. The encoded protein is CASSLVLTAPNEQFF.

This clonotype was seen more than once but under ten times. The chain has TRBV20-1 and TRBJ2-7; the match to TRBD1 covers 9 bases. From germline, CDR1 is DFQATT and CDR2 SNEGSKA (reference sequence). This CDR3 contains 15 residues. V trimming: 5 bases; J trimming: 0 bases; junction bases outside the gene matches: 8. The CDR3 DNA is TGCAGTGCTCCCGGACAGGGGTCATCCTCCTACGAGCAGTACTTC. Encoded protein: CSAPGQGSSSYEQYF.

This rearrangement joins TRBV7-9 to TRBJ1-2; TRBD1 might be the D (6 bases). The CDR3 consists of 14 residues. The V end lost 4 bases, the J end lost 3 bases, and 12 bases lay between the germline ends. Germline V lookup: CDR1 SEHNR, CDR2 FQNEAQ (reference sequence). The CDR3 DNA is TGTGCCAGCAGCTGGTCAGGGGAGTACTATGGCTACACCTTC. It specifies CASSWSGEYYGYTF.

This clonotype was seen only a few times. J is TRBJ1-1 and V is TRBV6-1; tentatively, D is TRBD1 (5 bases). Germline assignment: CDR1 MNHNS and CDR2 SASEGT. CDR3 size: 14 residues. V lost 2 bases and J lost 6, with 13 bases in between. CDR3 residues: CASSETGGRAEAFF. CDR3 DNA: TGTGCCAGCAGTGAAACGGGGGGTAGGGCTGAAGCTTTCTTT.

This clonotype was seen at least ten times. This chain links TRBV5-1 with TRBJ2-1; D is unclear. CDR1 and CDR2 from the germline V gene are SGHRS and YFSETQ. The CDR3 loop spans 13 amino acids. V lost 2 bases to trimming and J lost 6 bases, with 9 bases between them. This chain's CDR3 is CASSLGRFNEQFF. The CDR3 region has the DNA TGCGCCAGCAGCTTAGGACGGTTCAATGAGCAGTTCTTC.

This clonotype has a handful of counts. The rearrangement uses TRBV20-1 and TRBJ2-3, with TRBD2 identical over 11 bases. V dropped 0 bases and J dropped 2; count of bases not matched to a gene: 10. The CDR3 is 18 amino acids. Germline lookup yields CDR1 DFQATT and CDR2 SNEGSKA (reference sequence). The DNA of the CDR3 is TGCAGTGCTAGAGATATTGCGGCTAGCGGGAGGTCCACAGATACGCAGTATTTT. This codes for CSARDIAASGRSTDTQYF.

The chain has TRBV3-1 and TRBJ2-5, with D possibly being TRBD1 or TRBD2 (5 bases each). The DNA end lines up better with TRBJ2-7; the J call may be wrong. Germline CDR1 LGHDT, CDR2 YNNKEL (reference sequence). The CDR3 is 14 amino acids. CDR3 in amino acids: CASSQAGAFSEQYF. The CDR3 DNA follows: TGTGCCAGCAGCCAGGCCGGGGCCTTCAGCGAGCAGTACTTC.